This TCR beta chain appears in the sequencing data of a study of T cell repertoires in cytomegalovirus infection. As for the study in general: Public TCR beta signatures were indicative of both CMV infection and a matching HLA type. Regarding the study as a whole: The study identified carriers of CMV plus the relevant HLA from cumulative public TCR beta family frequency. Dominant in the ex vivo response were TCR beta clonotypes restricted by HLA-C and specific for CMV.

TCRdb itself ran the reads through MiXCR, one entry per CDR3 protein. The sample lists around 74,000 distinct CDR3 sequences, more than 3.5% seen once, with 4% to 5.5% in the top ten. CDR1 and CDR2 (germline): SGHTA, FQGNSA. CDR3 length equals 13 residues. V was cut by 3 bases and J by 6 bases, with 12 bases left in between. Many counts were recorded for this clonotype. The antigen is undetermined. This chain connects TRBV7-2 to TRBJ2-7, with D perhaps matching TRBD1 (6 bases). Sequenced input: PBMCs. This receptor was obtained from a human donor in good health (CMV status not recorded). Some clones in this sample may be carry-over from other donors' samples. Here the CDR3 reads CASSFNLGAEQYF. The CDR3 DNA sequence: TGTGCCAGCAGCTTTAATTTGGGGGCCGAGCAGTACTTC.